This TCR beta chain was sequenced in a study of T cell responses to AZD1222 COVID-19 vaccine. On the study more broadly: Some second doses came at about 4 weeks and others at about 12 weeks; these were pooled.

Note on this clone: What it binds is not known.

Produced via immunoSEQ multiplex PCR; TCRdb's table is partial and in-frame only. The sample yields around 110,000 clones, around 87% seen once. Study-wide findings and caveats: Baseline seropositivity occurred in only a handful of AZD1222 recipients. Dominant at 160-218 and 743-854, vaccine-associated CD4 TCRs also spanned spike. A rise in Spike-specific TCR breadth and depth followed two AZD1222 doses.

V lost 7 bases and J lost 5, with 8 bases in between. The CDR3 covers 12 residues. The V gene is TRBV12-3 or TRBV12-4, the J gene TRBJ2-2, with D unclear. The sequence was obtained from an adult in good health. This specimen was peripheral blood, taken on day 0 of AZD1222 vaccination. The CDR3 DNA sequence: TGTGCCAGCACCTCCCGGACCGGGGAGCTGTTTTTT. It specifies CASTSRTGELFF.